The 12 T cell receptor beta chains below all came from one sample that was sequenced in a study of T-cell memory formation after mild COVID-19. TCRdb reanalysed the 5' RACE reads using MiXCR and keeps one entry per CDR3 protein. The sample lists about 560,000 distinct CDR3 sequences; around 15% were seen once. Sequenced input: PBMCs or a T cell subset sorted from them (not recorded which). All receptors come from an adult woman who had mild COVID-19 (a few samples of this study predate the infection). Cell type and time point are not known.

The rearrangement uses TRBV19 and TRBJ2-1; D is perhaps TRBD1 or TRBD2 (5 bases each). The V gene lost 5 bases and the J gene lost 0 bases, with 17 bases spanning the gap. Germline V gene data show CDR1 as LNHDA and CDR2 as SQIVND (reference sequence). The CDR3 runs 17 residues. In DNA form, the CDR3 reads TGTGCCAGTAGTGGGGACCCTTCCCTAAGCTCCTACAATGAGCAGTTCTTC. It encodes CASSGDPSLSSYNEQFF.

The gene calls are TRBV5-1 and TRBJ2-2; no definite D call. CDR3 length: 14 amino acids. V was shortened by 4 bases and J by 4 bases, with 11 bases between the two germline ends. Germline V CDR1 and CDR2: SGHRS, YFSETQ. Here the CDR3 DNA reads TGCGCCAGCAGCCGAGAAAGTAGCACCGGGGAGCTGTTTTTT. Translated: CASSRESSTGELFF.

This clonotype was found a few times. CDR3 in DNA: TGTGCCTGGAGTGTACGAAACACAGATACGCAGTATTTT. This translates into CAWSVRNTDTQYF. The genes are TRBV30 and TRBJ2-3; D unresolved. Germline V gene lookup returns CDR1 GTSNPN and CDR2 SVGIG (reference sequence). The CDR3 is made up of 13 amino acids. Trimming shortened V by 0 bases and J by 2 bases, and 6 bases separated the two germline ends. The whole variable domain, filled in from reference TRBV30 and TRBJ2-3, reads SQTIHQWPATLVQPVGSPLSLECTVEGTSNPNLYWYRQAAGRGLQLLFYSVGIGQISSEVPQNLSASRPQDRQFILSSKKLLLSDSGFYLCAWSVRNTDTQYFGPGTRLTVL.

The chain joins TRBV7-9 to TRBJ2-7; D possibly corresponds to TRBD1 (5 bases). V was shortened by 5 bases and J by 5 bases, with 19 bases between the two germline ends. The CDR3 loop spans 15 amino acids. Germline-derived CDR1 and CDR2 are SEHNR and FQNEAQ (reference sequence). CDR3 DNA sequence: TGTGCCAGCAGCGCGTCCAGGGTATTCTTCGACGAGCAGTACTTC. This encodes CASSASRVFFDEQYF.

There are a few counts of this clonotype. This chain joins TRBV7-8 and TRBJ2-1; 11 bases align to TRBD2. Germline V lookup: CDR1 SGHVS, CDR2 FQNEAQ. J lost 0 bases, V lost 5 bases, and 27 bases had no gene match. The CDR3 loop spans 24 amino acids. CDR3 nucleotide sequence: TGTGCCAGCAGCAGTTCTAGATTCAGGCGGACTGAGCTAGCGGGAGGAGGCTCCTACAATGAGCAGTTCTTC. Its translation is CASSSSRFRRTELAGGGSYNEQFF.

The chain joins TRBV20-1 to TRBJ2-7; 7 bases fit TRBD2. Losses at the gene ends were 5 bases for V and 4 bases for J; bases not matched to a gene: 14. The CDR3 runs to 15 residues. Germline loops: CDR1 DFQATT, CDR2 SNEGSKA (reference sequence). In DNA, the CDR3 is TGCAGTGCTTGGAAGCCTAGCGGTTCCTCTTACGAGCAGTACTTC. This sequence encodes CSAWKPSGSSYEQYF.

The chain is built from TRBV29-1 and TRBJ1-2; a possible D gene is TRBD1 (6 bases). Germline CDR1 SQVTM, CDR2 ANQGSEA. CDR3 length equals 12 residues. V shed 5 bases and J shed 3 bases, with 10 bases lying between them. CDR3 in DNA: TGCAGCGTTAAAGGGGGAGACTATGGCTACACCTTC. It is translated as CSVKGGDYGYTF.

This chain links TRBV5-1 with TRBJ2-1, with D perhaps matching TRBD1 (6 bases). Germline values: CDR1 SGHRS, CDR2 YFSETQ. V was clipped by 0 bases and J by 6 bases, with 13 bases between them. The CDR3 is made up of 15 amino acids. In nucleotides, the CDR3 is TGCGCCAGCAGCTTGGGGTGGGGGCCCACCAATGAGCAGTTCTTC. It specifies CASSLGWGPTNEQFF.

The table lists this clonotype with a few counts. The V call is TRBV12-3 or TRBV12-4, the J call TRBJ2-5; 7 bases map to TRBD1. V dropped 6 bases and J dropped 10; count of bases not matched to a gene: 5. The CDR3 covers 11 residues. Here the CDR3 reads CASSKQGNQYF. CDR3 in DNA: TGTGCCAGCAGCAAACAGGGGAACCAGTACTTC.

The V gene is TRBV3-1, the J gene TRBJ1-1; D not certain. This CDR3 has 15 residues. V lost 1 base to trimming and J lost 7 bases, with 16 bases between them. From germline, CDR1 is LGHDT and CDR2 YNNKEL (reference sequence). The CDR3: CASSQAPAARGEAFF. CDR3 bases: TGTGCCAGCAGCCAAGCCCCTGCGGCGCGGGGTGAAGCTTTCTTT.

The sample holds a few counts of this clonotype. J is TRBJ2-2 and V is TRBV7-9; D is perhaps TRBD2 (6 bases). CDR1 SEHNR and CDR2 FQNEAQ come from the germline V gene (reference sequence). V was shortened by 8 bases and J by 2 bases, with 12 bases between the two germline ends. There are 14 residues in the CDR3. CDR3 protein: CASPSGLNTGELFF. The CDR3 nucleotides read TGTGCCAGCCCAAGCGGACTAAACACCGGGGAGCTGTTTTTT.

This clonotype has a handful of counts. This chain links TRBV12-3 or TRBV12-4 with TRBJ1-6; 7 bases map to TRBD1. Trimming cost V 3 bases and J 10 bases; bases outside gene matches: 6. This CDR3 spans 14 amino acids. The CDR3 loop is CASSLTGFGSPLHF. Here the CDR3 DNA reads TGTGCCAGCAGTTTGACAGGGTTTGGATCACCCCTCCACTTT.